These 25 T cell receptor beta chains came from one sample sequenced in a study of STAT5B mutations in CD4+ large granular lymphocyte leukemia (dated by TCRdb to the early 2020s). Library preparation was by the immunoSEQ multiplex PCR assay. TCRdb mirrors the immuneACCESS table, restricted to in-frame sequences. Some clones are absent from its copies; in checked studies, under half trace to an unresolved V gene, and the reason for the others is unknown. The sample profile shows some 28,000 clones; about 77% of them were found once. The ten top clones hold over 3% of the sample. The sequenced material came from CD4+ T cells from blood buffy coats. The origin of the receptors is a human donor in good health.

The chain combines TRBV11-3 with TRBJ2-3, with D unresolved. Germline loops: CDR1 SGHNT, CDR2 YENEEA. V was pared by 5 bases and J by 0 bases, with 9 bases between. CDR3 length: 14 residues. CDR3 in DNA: TGTGCCAGCAGCCAGTCGAGAAGCACAGATACGCAGTATTTT. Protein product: CASSQSRSTDTQYF.

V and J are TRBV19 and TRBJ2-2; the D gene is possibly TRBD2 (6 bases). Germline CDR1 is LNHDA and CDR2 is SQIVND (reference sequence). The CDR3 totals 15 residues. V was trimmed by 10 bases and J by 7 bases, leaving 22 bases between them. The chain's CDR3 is CATRNIRLDLGELFF. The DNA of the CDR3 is TGTGCCACTAGAAACATACGACTAGATCTCGGGGAGCTGTTTTTT.

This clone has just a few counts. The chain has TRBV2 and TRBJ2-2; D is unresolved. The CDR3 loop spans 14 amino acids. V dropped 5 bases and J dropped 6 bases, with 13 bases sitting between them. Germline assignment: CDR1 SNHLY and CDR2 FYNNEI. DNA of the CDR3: TGTGCCAGCAGTAGGGATTTGGTGTCCGGGGAGCTGTTTTTT. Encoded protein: CASSRDLVSGELFF.

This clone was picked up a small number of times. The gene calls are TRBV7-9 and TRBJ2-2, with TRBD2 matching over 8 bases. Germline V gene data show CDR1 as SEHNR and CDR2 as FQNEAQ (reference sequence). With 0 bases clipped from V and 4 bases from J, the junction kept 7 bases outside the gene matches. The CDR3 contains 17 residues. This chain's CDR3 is CASSLALGAGVTGELFF. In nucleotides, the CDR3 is TGTGCCAGCAGCTTAGCGCTCGGAGCGGGAGTCACCGGGGAGCTGTTTTTT.

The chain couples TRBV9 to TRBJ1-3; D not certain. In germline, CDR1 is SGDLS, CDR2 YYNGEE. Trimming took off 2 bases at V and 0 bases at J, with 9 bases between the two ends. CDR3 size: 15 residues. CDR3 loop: CASSVSQISGNTIYF. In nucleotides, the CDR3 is TGTGCCAGCAGCGTCTCCCAGATCTCTGGAAACACCATATATTTT.

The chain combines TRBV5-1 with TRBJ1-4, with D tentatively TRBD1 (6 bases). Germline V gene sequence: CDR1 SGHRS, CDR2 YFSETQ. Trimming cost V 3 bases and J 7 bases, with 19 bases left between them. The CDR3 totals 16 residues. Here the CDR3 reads CASSSSTGAQAEKLFF. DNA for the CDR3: TGCGCCAGCAGCTCAAGTACGGGGGCCCAGGCTGAAAAACTGTTTTTT.

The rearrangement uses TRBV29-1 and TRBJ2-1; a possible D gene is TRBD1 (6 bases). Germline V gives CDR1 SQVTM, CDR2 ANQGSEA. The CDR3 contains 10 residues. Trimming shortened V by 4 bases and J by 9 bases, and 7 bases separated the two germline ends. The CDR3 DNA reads TGCAGCGTTGGAGGGGGTGAGCAGTTCTTC. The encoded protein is CSVGGGEQFF.

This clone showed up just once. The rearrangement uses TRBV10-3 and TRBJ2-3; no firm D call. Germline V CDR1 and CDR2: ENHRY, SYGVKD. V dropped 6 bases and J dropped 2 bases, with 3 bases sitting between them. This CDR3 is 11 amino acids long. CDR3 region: CAISNTDTQYF. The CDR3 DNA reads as TGTGCCATCAGCAACACAGATACGCAGTATTTT.

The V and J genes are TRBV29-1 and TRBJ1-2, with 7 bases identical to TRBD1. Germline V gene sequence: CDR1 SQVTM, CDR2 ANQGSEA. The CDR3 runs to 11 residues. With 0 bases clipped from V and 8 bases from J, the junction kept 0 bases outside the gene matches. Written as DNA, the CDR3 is TGCAGCGTTGAAGAAGGGGGCGGCTACACCTTC. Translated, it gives CSVEEGGGYTF.

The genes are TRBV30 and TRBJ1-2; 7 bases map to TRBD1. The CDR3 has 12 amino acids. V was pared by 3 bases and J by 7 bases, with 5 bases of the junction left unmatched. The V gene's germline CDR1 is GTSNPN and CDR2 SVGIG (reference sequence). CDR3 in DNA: TGTGCCTGGAGAAAACAGGGGTCTGGCTACACCTTC. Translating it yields CAWRKQGSGYTF.

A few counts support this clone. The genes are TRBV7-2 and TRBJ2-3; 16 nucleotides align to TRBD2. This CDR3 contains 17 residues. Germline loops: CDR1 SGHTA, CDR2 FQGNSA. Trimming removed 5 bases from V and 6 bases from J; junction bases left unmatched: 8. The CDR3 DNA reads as TGTGCCAGCAGCGCCGGGACTAGCGGGAGGGCCAAGGATACGCAGTATTTT. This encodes CASSAGTSGRAKDTQYF.

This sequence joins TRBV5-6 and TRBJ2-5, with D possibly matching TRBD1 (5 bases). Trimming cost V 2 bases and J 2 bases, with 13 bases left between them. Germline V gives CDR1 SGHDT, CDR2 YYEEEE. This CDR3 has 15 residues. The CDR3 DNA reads TGTGCCAGCAGCTTTAGGACATTGGGTCAAGAGACCCAGTACTTC. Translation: CASSFRTLGQETQYF.

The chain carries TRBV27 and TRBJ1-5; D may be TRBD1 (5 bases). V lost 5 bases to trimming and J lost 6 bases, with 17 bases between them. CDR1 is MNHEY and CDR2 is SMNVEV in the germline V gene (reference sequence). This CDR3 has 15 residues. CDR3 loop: CASSPQGGVIQPQHF. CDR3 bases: TGTGCCAGCAGTCCCCAAGGAGGGGTTATTCAGCCCCAGCATTTT.

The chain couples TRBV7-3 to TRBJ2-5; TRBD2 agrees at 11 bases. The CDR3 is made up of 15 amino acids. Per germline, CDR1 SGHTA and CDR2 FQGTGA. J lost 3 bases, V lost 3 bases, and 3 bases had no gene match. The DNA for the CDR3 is TGTGCCAGCAGCTTGGGACTAGCGGTCGAAGAGACCCAGTACTTC. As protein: CASSLGLAVEETQYF.

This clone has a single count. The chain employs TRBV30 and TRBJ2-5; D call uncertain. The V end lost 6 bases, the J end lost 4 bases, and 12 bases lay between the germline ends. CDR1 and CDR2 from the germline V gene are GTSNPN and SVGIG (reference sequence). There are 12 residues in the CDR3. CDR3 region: CACRRIGETQYF. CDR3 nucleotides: TGTGCCTGTCGACGGATCGGAGAGACCCAGTACTTC.

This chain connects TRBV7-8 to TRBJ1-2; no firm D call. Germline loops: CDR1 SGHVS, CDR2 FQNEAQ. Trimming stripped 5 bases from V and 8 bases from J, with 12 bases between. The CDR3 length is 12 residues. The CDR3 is CASSLGFTGYTF. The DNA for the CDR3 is TGTGCCAGCAGCCTGGGATTTACGGGCTACACCTTC. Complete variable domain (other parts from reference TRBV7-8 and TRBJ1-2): GAGVSQSPRYKVAKRGQDVALRCDPISGHVSLFWYQQALGQGPEFLTYFQNEAQLDKSGLPSDRFFAERPEGSVSTLKIQRTQQEDSAVYLCASSLGFTGYTFGSGTRLTVV.

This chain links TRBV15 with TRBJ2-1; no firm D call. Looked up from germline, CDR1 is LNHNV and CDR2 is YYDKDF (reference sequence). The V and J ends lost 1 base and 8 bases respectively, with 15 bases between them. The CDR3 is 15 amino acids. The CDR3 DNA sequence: TGTGCCACCAGCAGAGGACCCCAAAGCGCCGATGAGCAGTTCTTC. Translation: CATSRGPQSADEQFF.

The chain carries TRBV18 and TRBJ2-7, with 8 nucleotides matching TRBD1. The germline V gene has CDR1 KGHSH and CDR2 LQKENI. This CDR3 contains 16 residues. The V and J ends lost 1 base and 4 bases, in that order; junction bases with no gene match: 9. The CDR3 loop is CASSPQSTGVRYEQYF. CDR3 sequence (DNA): TGTGCCAGCTCACCACAATCGACAGGGGTACGGTACGAGCAGTACTTC.

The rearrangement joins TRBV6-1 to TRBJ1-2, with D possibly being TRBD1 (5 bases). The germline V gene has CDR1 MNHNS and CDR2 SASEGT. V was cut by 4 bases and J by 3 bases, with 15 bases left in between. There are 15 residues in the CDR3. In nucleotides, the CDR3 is TGTGCCAGCAGTGCCCCGAGGGGAAGGGACTATGGCTACACCTTC. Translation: CASSAPRGRDYGYTF.

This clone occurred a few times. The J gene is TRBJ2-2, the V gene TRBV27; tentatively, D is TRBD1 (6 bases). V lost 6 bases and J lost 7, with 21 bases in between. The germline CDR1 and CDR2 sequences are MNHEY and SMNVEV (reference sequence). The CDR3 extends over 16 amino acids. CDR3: CASRLDSTGSHGELFF. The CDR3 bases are TGTGCCAGCAGACTCGACTCTACAGGGTCGCACGGGGAGCTGTTTTTT.

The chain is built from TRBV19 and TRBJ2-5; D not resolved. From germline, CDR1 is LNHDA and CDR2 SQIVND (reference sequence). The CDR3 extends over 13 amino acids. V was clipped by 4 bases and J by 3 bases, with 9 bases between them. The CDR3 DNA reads TGTGCCAGTAGTACCCCCCTTAAAGAGACCCAGTACTTC. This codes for CASSTPLKETQYF.

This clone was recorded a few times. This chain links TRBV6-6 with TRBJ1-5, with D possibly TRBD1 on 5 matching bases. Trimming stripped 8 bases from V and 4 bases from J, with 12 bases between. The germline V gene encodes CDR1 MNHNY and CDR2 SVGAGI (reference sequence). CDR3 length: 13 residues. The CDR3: CASSDSRNQPQHF. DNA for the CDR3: TGTGCCAGCTCTGACAGCCGAAATCAGCCCCAGCATTTT.

The chain's CDR3 is CASIMGVNMNTEAFF. The CDR3 DNA sequence: TGTGCCAGCATAATGGGGGTAAACATGAACACTGAAGCTTTCTTT. The V gene is TRBV2, the J gene TRBJ1-1; the D gene is possibly TRBD1 (5 bases). The CDR3 has 15 amino acids. V dropped 7 bases and J dropped 0 bases, with 15 bases sitting between them. CDR1 is SNHLY, CDR2 FYNNEI, per germline.

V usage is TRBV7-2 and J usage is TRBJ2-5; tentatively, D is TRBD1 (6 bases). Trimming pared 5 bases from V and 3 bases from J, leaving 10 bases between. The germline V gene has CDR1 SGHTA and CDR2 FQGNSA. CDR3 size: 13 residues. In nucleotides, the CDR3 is TGTGCCAGCAGCCAGGACAGTGAAGAGACCCAGTACTTC. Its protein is CASSQDSEETQYF.

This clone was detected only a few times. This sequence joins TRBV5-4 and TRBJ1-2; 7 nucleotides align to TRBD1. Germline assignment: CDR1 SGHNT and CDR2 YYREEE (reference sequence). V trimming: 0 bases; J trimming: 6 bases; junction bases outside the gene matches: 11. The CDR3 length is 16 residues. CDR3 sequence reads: CASSLASSRQGNGYTF. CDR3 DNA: TGTGCCAGCAGCTTGGCCAGTTCGCGACAGGGAAATGGCTACACCTTC.